Below are 21 T cell receptor beta chains sequenced from a single sample in a study of cytomegalovirus exposure and HLA in healthy donors. Some clones are missing from TCRdb's copy, which holds only in-frame ones; the method was immunoSEQ multiplex PCR. The sample yields around 150,000 clones, 89% seen once. Specimen: PBMCs. These TCRs come from a man younger than 35 in good health and CMV-seropositive.

V and J are TRBV27 and TRBJ2-1, with 7 bases that match TRBD2. Trimming at V came to 3 bases and at J to 0 bases, leaving 2 bases not matched to a gene. The germline CDR1 and CDR2 sequences are MNHEY and SMNVEV (reference sequence). This CDR3 comprises 15 residues. The CDR3 sequence: CASSFGGSSYNEQFF. As DNA, the CDR3 is TGTGCCAGCAGTTTTGGCGGGAGCTCCTACAATGAGCAGTTCTTC.

V gene TRBV2 combines with J gene TRBJ2-5, with 9 nucleotides matching TRBD2. Germline CDR1 is SNHLY and CDR2 is FYNNEI. With 3 bases clipped from V and 1 base from J, the junction kept 3 bases outside the gene matches. This CDR3 spans 15 amino acids. This CDR3 is CASSERGLAQETQYF. The CDR3 bases are TGTGCCAGCAGTGAGAGGGGACTAGCCCAAGAGACCCAGTACTTC. The whole variable domain, remainder taken from reference TRBV2 and TRBJ2-5, is EPEVTQTPSHQVTQMGQEVILRCVPISNHLYFYWYRQILGQKVEFLVSFYNNEISEKSEIFDDQFSVERPDGSNFTLKIRSTKLEDSAMYFCASSERGLAQETQYFGPGTRLLVL.

The rearrangement joins TRBV9 to TRBJ2-5; TRBD2 is a possible D gene (7 bases). Between the trimmed V and J ends, which lost 0 bases and 1 base, there was a span of 22 bases. The CDR3 spans 19 residues. Germline CDR1 is SGDLS and CDR2 is YYNGEE. The CDR3 region has the DNA TGTGCCAGCAGCGTAGTATTCGTACCGGGGGGCAAAATCCAAGAGACCCAGTACTTC. It yields the protein CASSVVFVPGGKIQETQYF.

This chain joins TRBV4-2 and TRBJ2-6; D is unresolved. Trimming left V 0 bases short and J 0 bases short, with 9 bases between. The CDR3 is 17 amino acids. CDR1 is LGHNA and CDR2 is YNFKEQ in the germline V gene. As DNA, the CDR3 is TGTGCCAGCAGCCAAGACACAGTAAACTCTGGGGCCAACGTCCTGACTTTC. It translates to CASSQDTVNSGANVLTF.

V is TRBV7-9 and J is TRBJ2-7; 8 bases line up with TRBD2. CDR1 is SEHNR and CDR2 is FQNEAQ in the germline V gene (reference sequence). The CDR3 runs to 14 residues. Trimming cost V 5 bases and J 4 bases; bases outside gene matches: 7. Here the CDR3 DNA reads TGTGCCAGCAGCACCGGACTAGCCGGATACGAGCAGTACTTC. It yields the protein CASSTGLAGYEQYF.

This clone has a handful of counts. The chain carries TRBV5-1 and TRBJ1-2; tentative D call: TRBD1 (6 bases). The V gene lost 0 bases and the J gene lost 6 bases, with 6 bases spanning the gap. The germline V gene has CDR1 SGHRS and CDR2 YFSETQ. The CDR3 has 12 amino acids. The CDR3 loop reads CASSLEGDGYTF. Here the CDR3 DNA reads TGCGCCAGCAGCTTGGAGGGGGATGGCTACACCTTC.

This chain joins TRBV19 and TRBJ1-5; D not certain. Germline CDR1 LNHDA, CDR2 SQIVND (reference sequence). The CDR3 runs to 14 residues. V lost 6 bases, J lost 0 bases, and 9 bases lay in between. The CDR3 DNA reads TGTGCCAGTAGGAGGGAGAATAGCAATCAGCCCCAGCATTTT. Translation gives CASRRENSNQPQHF.

On this clone: A read error may account for a junction end that differs from germline. The V call is TRBV7-7, the J call TRBJ2-5; a possible D gene is TRBD2 (8 bases). Germline assignment: CDR1 SSHAT and CDR2 FNYEAQ (reference sequence). The CDR3 runs to 15 residues. Here the CDR3 DNA reads TGTGCTAGCAGCTCAGACAGGGTGCTCGGGGGGGCCCAGTACTTC. Residues: CASSSDRVLGGAQYF.

V gene TRBV18 combines with J gene TRBJ1-1; D remains unclear. Germline V gives CDR1 KGHSH, CDR2 LQKENI. The V end lost 5 bases, the J end lost 4 bases, and 14 bases lay between the germline ends. This CDR3 has 14 residues. The CDR3 protein is CASSDTTIGTEAFF. The CDR3, as DNA: TGTGCCAGCTCAGATACCACGATCGGCACTGAAGCTTTCTTT.

The gene calls are TRBV19 and TRBJ1-1, with TRBD1 identical over 9 bases. The CDR3 extends over 14 amino acids. In germline, CDR1 is LNHDA, CDR2 SQIVND (reference sequence). J lost 5 bases, V lost 5 bases, and 6 bases had no gene match. The CDR3, as DNA: TGTGCCAGTAGTCCGGGACAGGGTACGACTGAAGCTTTCTTT. Its translation: CASSPGQGTTEAFF.

V usage is TRBV7-6 and J usage is TRBJ2-1; 8 bases align to TRBD1. Germline V gene data show CDR1 as SGHVS and CDR2 as FNYEAQ. CDR3 length: 13 amino acids. The trim removed 4 bases at V and 6 bases at J, leaving 2 bases unmatched. The CDR3 is CASSYDRGNEQFF. Written as DNA, the CDR3 is TGTGCCAGCAGCTATGACAGGGGCAATGAGCAGTTCTTC.

The rearrangement joins TRBV5-6 to TRBJ2-1, with 8 bases fitting TRBD2. The CDR3 runs 15 residues. Germline V CDR1 and CDR2: SGHDT, YYEEEE. The junction had 5 bases not matched to a gene; V was cut back by 0 bases and J by 6 bases. The CDR3 here is CASSLVPAGANEQFF. CDR3 in DNA: TGTGCCAGCAGCTTGGTTCCAGCGGGAGCCAATGAGCAGTTCTTC.

The sample holds a few counts of this clone. V usage is TRBV7-9 and J usage is TRBJ2-5, with TRBD1 matching 7 bases. Germline V CDR1 and CDR2: SEHNR, FQNEAQ (reference sequence). This CDR3 region has 19 residues. V shed 2 bases, J shed 2 bases, and the junction held 17 bases outside the gene matches. CDR3 nucleotides: TGTGCCAGCAGCTTACCCGTCCGTACCAGCCCAGGGGGTCAAGAGACCCAGTACTTC. It encodes CASSLPVRTSPGGQETQYF.

V usage is TRBV2 and J usage is TRBJ2-2; D might be TRBD1 (6 bases). CDR3 length equals 13 residues. V dropped 7 bases and J dropped 1 base, with 7 bases sitting between them. Germline V gene sequence: CDR1 SNHLY, CDR2 FYNNEI. In nucleotides, the CDR3 is TGTGCCAGCACAGGGGAGAACACCGGGGAGCTGTTTTTT. This sequence encodes CASTGENTGELFF.

The DNA of the CDR3 is TGTGCCAGCAGCAAAGCTTCGACAGGGGCCGGCAAAGAGACCCAGTACTTC. This codes for CASSKASTGAGKETQYF. The rearrangement joins TRBV21-1 to TRBJ2-5; the table names TRBD1, a call not compared with the DNA. TRBV21-1 represents a pseudogene. CDR3 length equals 17 residues.

V and J are TRBV7-9 and TRBJ1-2, with D hard to call. Per the germline V gene, CDR1 is SEHNR and CDR2 is FQNEAQ (reference sequence). V was cut by 2 bases and J by 4 bases, with 5 bases left in between. The CDR3 has 12 amino acids. The CDR3 loop is CASSLPRYGYTF. Here the CDR3 DNA reads TGTGCCAGCAGCTTACCGCGCTATGGCTACACCTTC. Complete variable domain (other parts from reference TRBV7-9 and TRBJ1-2): DTGVSQNPRHKITKRGQNVTFRCDPISEHNRLYWYRQTLGQGPEFLTYFQNEAQLEKSRLLSDRFSAERPKGSFSTLEIQRTEQGDSAMYLCASSLPRYGYTFGSGTRLTVV.

The gene calls are TRBV19 and TRBJ1-5, with D tentatively TRBD1 (6 bases). This CDR3 region has 15 residues. Trimming cost V 6 bases and J 13 bases, with 25 bases left between them. Germline V lookup: CDR1 LNHDA, CDR2 SQIVND (reference sequence). The CDR3 region is CASSAPNREGGSQHF. In DNA, the CDR3 is TGTGCCAGTAGCGCCCCAAACAGGGAGGGTGGGTCTCAGCATTTT.

The V gene is TRBV28, the J gene TRBJ2-7; D perhaps matches TRBD1 (5 bases). Deletions cut 4 bases from V and 0 bases from J, with 13 bases between. Germline CDR1 MDHEN, CDR2 SYDVKM. The CDR3 extends over 15 amino acids. CDR3 sequence reads: CASSSIDSISYEQYF. The CDR3 DNA sequence: TGTGCCAGCAGTTCGATAGACAGCATCTCCTACGAGCAGTACTTC.

V usage is TRBV27 and J usage is TRBJ1-2; 8 bases agree with TRBD1. From germline, CDR1 is MNHEY and CDR2 SMNVEV (reference sequence). The CDR3 length is 16 residues. Unmatched junction bases numbered 7, after V lost 2 bases and J lost 2 bases. CDR3 residues: CASSLGGRTGNYGYTF. CDR3 in DNA: TGTGCCAGCAGTTTAGGGGGGCGGACAGGGAACTATGGCTACACCTTC.

This rearrangement joins TRBV2 to TRBJ2-1, with 8 bases lining up with TRBD2. Germline CDR1 and CDR2: SNHLY and FYNNEI. This CDR3 region has 15 residues. With 3 bases clipped from V and 6 bases from J, the junction kept 7 bases outside the gene matches. In nucleotides, the CDR3 is TGTGCCAGCAGTGAGGGACTAGGAAAATTCAATGAGCAGTTCTTC. The encoded protein is CASSEGLGKFNEQFF.

The V call is TRBV30, the J call TRBJ1-1; D is perhaps TRBD1 (5 bases). V shed 1 base and J shed 3 bases, with 21 bases lying between them. The V gene's germline CDR1 is GTSNPN and CDR2 SVGIG (reference sequence). This CDR3 contains 17 residues. This CDR3 is CAWSGGPITSADTEAFF. In nucleotides, the CDR3 is TGTGCCTGGAGTGGGGGCCCCATTACAAGTGCGGACACTGAAGCTTTCTTT.